The clone carrying this T cell receptor (beta chain) was recorded many times. Its antigen is unknown. TCRdb reprocessed the 5' RACE reads with MiXCR, giving one entry per CDR3 protein. The sample lists about 400,000 distinct CDR3 sequences; more than 20% were seen once. This specimen comes from a study of T-cell memory formation after mild COVID-19. Study-level findings and limits: CM and EM subsets held most contracting CD4+ clones; EMRA held CD8+ ones.

The CDR3 consists of 15 residues. The junction had 8 bases not matched to a gene; V was cut back by 7 bases and J by 4 bases. Input material: PBMCs or a T cell subset sorted from them (not recorded which). V gene TRBV12-3 or TRBV12-4 combines with J gene TRBJ2-2; 8 nucleotides match TRBD1. The clonotype comes from an adult woman who had mild COVID-19 (a few samples of this study predate the infection). Cell type and time point are not known. CDR3 bases: TGTGCCAGCAACATATATACAGGGGGCACCGGGGAGCTGTTTTTT. Translated, it gives CASNIYTGGTGELFF.